The clone carrying this TCR beta chain was counted a few times. V was cut by 0 bases and J by 0 bases, with 17 bases left in between. Germline V gene data show CDR1 as MNHEY and CDR2 as SMNVEV (reference sequence). CDR3 length equals 18 residues. Via MiXCR, TCRdb re-called the RT-PCR reads, giving one row per CDR3 protein. The table has about 240,000 distinct CDR3 sequences, 12% seen once. The sample belongs to a study of response to subunit inactivated influenza vaccine. The starting material was non-naive T cells sorted from PBMCs, obtained approximately 15 days before vaccination. This chain links TRBV27 with TRBJ1-2, with D unresolved. The TCR originated in a man aged 45-60 years who received an inactivated influenza vaccine. CDR3 nucleotide sequence: TGTGCCAGCAGTTTATCGAGGGCAGGCAGGTCTACTAACTATGGCTACACCTTC. It yields the protein CASSLSRAGRSTNYGYTF.